This TCR beta chain was obtained from a study of blood T cells in healthy people across ages (dated by TCRdb to between 2015 and 2016). Context from the whole study: Template switching captured roughly one uniquely barcoded TCR beta cDNA molecule per two T cells in model experiments. To avoid experimental bias, donors of different ages were distributed randomly across sequencing lanes. Donors were grouped into four age groups: young (average approximately 16 years), middle-aged (roughly 37), aged (about 60) and long-lived (approximately 82). Using deep sequencing normalized with unique cDNA molecular identifiers, the study measured how TCR beta repertoire diversity changes with age. The study analyzed two additional independent replicas of 1 million unique cDNA reads from the same blood draw for two donors, one aged 18 to 30 and one aged 80 or older.

Overall study outcomes, separate from this receptor: Since profiling was done on bulk unsorted PBMCs, naive and antigen-experienced compartments could not be conclusively compared. Total diversity estimates from one million sequenced T cells were considered lower bounds and underestimates. The percentage of naive T cells measured by flow cytometry correlated strongly with observed TCR beta diversity. Because donor CMV infection status was unknown, age-related changes in expanded clonotypes were potentially confounded. Observed TCR beta diversity per million T cells fell roughly linearly with age, and a significant reduction was already apparent by age around 44. Compared with the aged group, the long-lived group had more naive CD4+ T cells, fewer expanded clones and increased TCR diversity, a pattern suggesting age selection.

Receptor libraries were prepared by 5' RACE. The sequencer listed for this sample is Illumina HiSeq 2500. A second PCR of 7 to 11 cycles was run with a J-beta primer mix and a sample-barcoded 5' primer. Each TCR beta cDNA molecule received a unique molecular identifier from a template-switch 5' adaptor carrying 12 random nucleotides. Each sample yielded at least 2.5 million CDR3-containing paired-end reads. All of the RNA was converted into first-strand cDNA using the Mint cDNA synthesis kit, with a TRBC-specific oligonucleotide serving as the primer. Following uracil-DNA glycosylase treatment, all cDNA underwent a first 18-cycle PCR with the universal primers M1SS and BC2_uni_R. Processing in the source paper ran as follows. Normalization of each sample was performed by random selection of 1 million high-quality reads, each carrying a distinct molecular identifier. Instead of being binned into consensus sequences, reads with shared molecular identifiers were discarded. CDR3 identification, clonotype clustering and error correction used MiTCR with a Q25 quality threshold and the strictest error-elimination algorithm. A nonparametric unseen species model with Euler transformation was used to estimate a lower bound on total TCR beta diversity. In-frame beta chains were kept once TCRdb had trimmed the public reads at Q25 with fastp and called clones with MiXCR. Duplicate CDR3 protein sequences are folded into a single record with the most common DNA and genes. TCRdb's processing, not the authors' own work, is the source of the V and J calls. Present in this sample are 730,000 or so distinct CDR3 sequences, roughly 45% of which were seen just once. Of the sample, less than 25% is held by the ten largest clones.

For this clonotype: This clone's antigen is unknown. The record has no base qualities; no much larger clone is one base away.

Systemically healthy Caucasian individuals from Russia, 39 in total and aged roughly 6 to 90 years, were included as donors. Each donor gave around 9 milliliters of peripheral blood, collected into EDTA-treated Vacutainer tubes. Ficoll-Paque density-gradient centrifugation was used to isolate PBMCs, with at least 6 million per sample. Trizol reagent was used to extract total RNA from the PBMCs, yielding at least 6 micrograms per sample. The percentages of naive CD45RAhigh/CD27high T cells were determined by flow cytometry on a PBMC aliquot from every donor. The CDR3 contains 13 residues, cysteine and phenylalanine counted. The sequence is cut down to CDR3 DNA, 39 bases in frame from base 1. The V and J ends are trimmed by 3 bases and 10 bases, leaving 15 bases between them.

Sequenced: blood. The rearranged segments are TRBV12-3 or TRBV12-4 and TRBJ1-1, with TRBD1 tentatively as D gene (6 bases match). This TCR derives from a woman aged 55-75 years in good health. This receptor carries the CDR3 CASSFGARDTAFF. DNA sequence: TGTGCCAGCAGTTTTGGAGCCAGGGACACAGCTTTCTTT.